This T cell receptor beta chain was sequenced for a study of cytomegalovirus exposure and HLA in healthy donors. This clone was seen only once. Its specificity is unknown. The PCR made use of 60 Vbeta and 13 Jbeta primers. Only in-frame clones appear in the TCRdb table, and some are missing; sequencing was by immunoSEQ multiplex PCR. The sample contains more than 200,000 clones, roughly 85% of which appear only once. The study, taken as a whole, reports: More clonal expansion characterized HLA-associated TCR beta chains than equally common others in a later analysis. Most TCR beta V segments were productive about 87% or about 30% of the time in an earlier analysis.

The CDR3 totals 17 residues. Germline V gene data show CDR1 as LGHNA and CDR2 as YSLEER. Losses at the gene ends were 4 bases for V and 3 bases for J; bases not matched to a gene: 13. The TCR was taken from a male donor in good health and CMV-seronegative. The source material was PBMCs. The gene calls are TRBV4-3 and TRBJ2-3; 7 positions agree with TRBD1. The DNA of the CDR3 is TGCGCCAGCAGCCCTTCCCAAATTGACAGGGCGACAGATACGCAGTATTTT. Its protein product is CASSPSQIDRATDTQYF.